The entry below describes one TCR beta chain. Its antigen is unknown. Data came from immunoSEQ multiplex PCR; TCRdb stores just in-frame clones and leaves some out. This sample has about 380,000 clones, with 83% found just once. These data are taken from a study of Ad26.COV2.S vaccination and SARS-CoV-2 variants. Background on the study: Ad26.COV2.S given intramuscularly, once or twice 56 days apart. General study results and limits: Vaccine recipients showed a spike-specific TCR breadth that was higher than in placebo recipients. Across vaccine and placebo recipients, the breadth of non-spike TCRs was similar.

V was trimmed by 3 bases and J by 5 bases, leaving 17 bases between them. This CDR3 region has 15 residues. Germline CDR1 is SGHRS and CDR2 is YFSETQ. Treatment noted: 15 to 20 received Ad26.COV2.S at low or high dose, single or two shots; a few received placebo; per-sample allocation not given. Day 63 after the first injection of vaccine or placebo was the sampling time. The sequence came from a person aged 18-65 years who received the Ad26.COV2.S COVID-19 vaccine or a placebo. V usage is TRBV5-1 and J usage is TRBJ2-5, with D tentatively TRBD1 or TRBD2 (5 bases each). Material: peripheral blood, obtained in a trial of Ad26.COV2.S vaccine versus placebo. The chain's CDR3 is CASSWARGVGETQYF. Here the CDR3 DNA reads TGCGCCAGCAGCTGGGCGCGAGGGGTCGGGGAGACCCAGTACTTC. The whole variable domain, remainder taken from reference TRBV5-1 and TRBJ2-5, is KAGVTQTPRYLIKTRGQQVTLSCSPISGHRSVSWYQQTPGQGLQFLFEYFSETQRNKGNFPGRFSGRQFSNSRSEMNVSTLELGDSALYLCASSWARGVGETQYFGPGTRLLVL.